Below are 22 T cell receptor beta chains sequenced from a single sample in a study of T cell changes during pregnancy in multiple sclerosis (dated by TCRdb to between 2017 and 2020). The library was generated by the immunoSEQ multiplex PCR assay. Held by TCRdb, this immuneACCESS table contains in-frame sequences only and omits some clones. Under half of the omission traces to an unresolved V gene where checked; the cause of the rest is unknown. Counted in this sample were fewer than 90,000 clones; approximately 93% of them appeared once. The top ten constitute approximately 1.7% of the sample. The sample was peripheral blood, taken after pregnancy. The receptors originated from a female donor in good health, enrolled as a control in a pregnancy study.

This chain uses TRBV5-1 with TRBJ2-5; the match to TRBD1 covers 9 bases. Germline V CDR1 and CDR2: SGHRS, YFSETQ. The V segment lost 0 bases and the J segment 5 bases; nucleotides outside the gene matches: 8. This CDR3 is built from 16 residues. The CDR3 coding sequence is TGCGCCAGCAGCTTGGTGGGACAGGGCTGGGGGGAGACCCAGTACTTC. Protein: CASSLVGQGWGETQYF.

This clone appeared a single time. This chain links TRBV6-5 with TRBJ1-5; 10 nucleotides match TRBD1. With V trimmed by 5 bases and J by 9 bases, 10 bases remained unmatched. This CDR3 has 15 residues. The germline V gene has CDR1 MNHEY and CDR2 SVGAGI. Here the CDR3 DNA reads TGTGCCAGCAGTCGGAGCCGGGACAGGGGCGCGCCCCAGCATTTT. Its translation is CASSRSRDRGAPQHF.

This chain uses TRBV9 with TRBJ1-6; 10 nucleotides align to TRBD1. Trimming at V came to 3 bases and at J to 8 bases, leaving 8 bases not matched to a gene. The CDR3 consists of 16 residues. Germline V gene data show CDR1 as SGDLS and CDR2 as YYNGEE. This CDR3 reads CASSATTGGLDSPLHF. CDR3 DNA sequence: TGTGCCAGCAGCGCAACGACAGGGGGCTTAGATTCACCCCTCCACTTT. Full variable domain (rest looked up from reference TRBV9 and TRBJ1-6): DSGVTQTPKHLITATGQRVTLRCSPRSGDLSVYWYQQSLDQGLQFLIQYYNGEERAKGNILERFSAQQFPDLHSELNLSSLELGDSALYFCASSATTGGLDSPLHFGNGTRLTVT.

A remark on this clone: Given the absence of the conserved phenylalanine or tryptophan at the CDR3 end, a read error is likely. The DNA is omitted, as the CDR3 cannot be located on it reliably, and the CDR3 follows TCRdb's listing. This chain connects TRBV12-1 to TRBJ2-7; the table calls TRBD2, which could not be checked here. TRBV12-1 corresponds to a pseudogene. Including both end residues, the CDR3 is 11 amino acids long. This chain's CDR3 is CASSFYARIPI.

The chain links TRBV5-1 to TRBJ2-5; 7 bases fit TRBD2. Germline values: CDR1 SGHRS, CDR2 YFSETQ. The CDR3 spans 17 residues. V shed 2 bases and J 1 base; nucleotides not matched to a gene: 11. The CDR3: CASSFPAGLAVQETQYF. The CDR3 nucleotides are TGCGCCAGCAGCTTCCCCGCGGGCCTAGCGGTCCAAGAGACCCAGTACTTC.

The chain combines TRBV29-1 with TRBJ1-2; the D gene is possibly TRBD1 (6 bases). Trimming pared 6 bases from V and 7 bases from J, leaving 18 bases between. Germline V gene lookup returns CDR1 SQVTM and CDR2 ANQGSEA. The CDR3 is 13 residues long. CDR3 in amino acids: CSVVQGEGAGYTF. In DNA form, the CDR3 reads TGCAGCGTCGTACAGGGAGAAGGGGCTGGCTACACCTTC.

V is TRBV9 and J is TRBJ2-1; 10 bases are shared with TRBD2. CDR3 length equals 17 residues. J was trimmed by 4 bases and V by 3 bases; bases with no gene match: 10. CDR1 is SGDLS, CDR2 YYNGEE, per germline. Written as DNA, the CDR3 is TGTGCCAGCAGCGAAGAACCCGGGACTAGCGTATACAATGAGCAGTTCTTC. It yields the protein CASSEEPGTSVYNEQFF.

The V call is TRBV7-7, the J call TRBJ2-1, with 8 bases identical to TRBD2. Trimming at V came to 1 base and at J to 13 bases, leaving 9 bases not matched to a gene. Germline-derived CDR1 and CDR2 are SSHAT and FNYEAQ (reference sequence). The CDR3 has 14 amino acids. CDR3 DNA sequence: TGTGCCAGCAGCTTAGATACTAGCGGATCACGCCAGTTCTTC. Protein sequence: CASSLDTSGSRQFF.

The rearrangement joins TRBV30 to TRBJ1-3; a possible D gene is TRBD1 (6 bases). V lost 6 bases to trimming and J lost 2 bases, with 11 bases between them. This CDR3 has 13 amino acids. Germline values: CDR1 GTSNPN, CDR2 SVGIG (reference sequence). CDR3 sequence (DNA): TGTGCCTGTACGACAGGCCCTGGAAACACCATATATTTT. This gives the protein CACTTGPGNTIYF.

Points on this clone: The germline gene is not matched at one end of the junction; a read error may be the cause. The J gene is TRBJ2-1, the V gene TRBV10-3; D is uncertain. CDR3 length equals 15 residues. Germline loops: CDR1 ENHRY, CDR2 SYGVKD. The DNA for the CDR3 is TGCGAAACGAGGCGAGGCTCTAACTCCTACAATGAGCAGTTCTTC. Its translation: CETRRGSNSYNEQFF.

The gene calls are TRBV5-1 and TRBJ2-3, with 7 bases aligning to TRBD2. In germline, CDR1 is SGHRS, CDR2 YFSETQ. The CDR3 is 17 amino acids. J was trimmed by 2 bases and V by 4 bases; bases with no gene match: 13. The CDR3 nucleotides are TGCGCCAGCAGCCCGGGGGGTTTGGGGAGCCTCACAGATACGCAGTATTTT. Translating gives CASSPGGLGSLTDTQYF.

The gene calls are TRBV25-1 and TRBJ2-1; D might be TRBD1 (6 bases). Looked up from germline, CDR1 is MGHDK and CDR2 is SYGVNS. V was clipped by 6 bases and J by 5 bases, with 14 bases between them. The CDR3 is made up of 14 amino acids. The DNA for the CDR3 is TGTGCCAGCAGAGGACAGTTGGGAGACAATGAGCAGTTCTTC. This codes for CASRGQLGDNEQFF.

In this sample, this clone turned up a few times. The V gene is TRBV7-9, the J gene TRBJ1-2; 7 bases are a match to TRBD1. CDR3 length equals 17 residues. Germline V CDR1 and CDR2: SEHNR, FQNEAQ (reference sequence). V lost 5 bases, J lost 4 bases, and 16 bases stayed unmatched. DNA for the CDR3: TGTGCCAGCAGCAAAGGCGCACAGGGGCCCGGATCCTATGGCTACACCTTC. It specifies CASSKGAQGPGSYGYTF.

For the CDR3, the DNA is TGTGCCACCAGCGGTCGACTATGGTATGGCTACACCTTC. Its protein product is CATSGRLWYGYTF. V and J are TRBV15 and TRBJ1-2; D remains ambiguous. V was pared by 5 bases and J by 5 bases, with 12 bases between. The CDR3 has 13 residues. Germline V lookup: CDR1 LNHNV, CDR2 YYDKDF (reference sequence).

CDR3 region: CASSLGLAEHQETQYF. CDR3 coding DNA: TGTGCCAGCAGCTTAGGACTAGCGGAACACCAAGAGACCCAGTACTTC. The chain joins TRBV11-2 to TRBJ2-5, with 9 positions matching TRBD2. This CDR3 is 16 amino acids long. The ends lost 1 base at V and 0 bases at J; junction bases unmatched: 3. Germline CDR1 SGHAT, CDR2 FQNNGV.

The chain links TRBV28 to TRBJ1-1, with a tentative D call TRBD1 (5 bases). Trimming pared 11 bases from V and 3 bases from J, leaving 16 bases between. Per germline, CDR1 MDHEN and CDR2 SYDVKM. The CDR3 runs 13 residues. Here the CDR3 DNA reads TGTGCCGTATTTTCCGGGACTTACACTGAAGCTTTCTTT. Its protein is CAVFSGTYTEAFF.

This clone has only one observation. The chain joins TRBV5-6 to TRBJ1-5; D is perhaps TRBD1 (6 bases). Germline loops: CDR1 SGHDT, CDR2 YYEEEE. CDR3 size: 16 residues. Trimming left V 4 bases short and J 6 bases short, with 20 bases between. The CDR3 DNA reads as TGTGCCAGCAGCGGCGGGGGTCAGGGGATCAGTCAGCCCCAGCATTTT. Translating gives CASSGGGQGISQPQHF.

About this clone itself: This sample also contains other DNA sequences that code for the same CDR3. The genes are TRBV5-1 and TRBJ1-1; a possible D gene is TRBD1 (5 bases). The CDR3 has 15 amino acids. Germline values: CDR1 SGHRS, CDR2 YFSETQ. V gave up 0 bases and J gave up 0 bases, with 9 bases separating them. CDR3 nucleotide sequence: TGCGCCAGCAGCTTGGGTCTGGGGCTGAACACTGAAGCTTTCTTT. Protein sequence: CASSLGLGLNTEAFF.

This chain links TRBV6-5 with TRBJ1-6; 7 bases are a match to TRBD1. Germline V lookup: CDR1 MNHEY, CDR2 SVGAGI. The CDR3 runs 14 residues. Losses at the gene ends were 6 bases for V and 6 bases for J; bases not matched to a gene: 5. The CDR3 DNA reads TGTGCCAGCAGGCTGACAGGGTCTAATTCACCCCTCCACTTT. Its translation is CASRLTGSNSPLHF.

This rearrangement joins TRBV7-9 to TRBJ1-2, with a weak D call TRBD1 (6 bases). The CDR3 runs to 15 residues. V dropped 5 bases and J dropped 6 bases, with 19 bases sitting between them. Germline CDR1 reads SEHNR; CDR2 reads FQNEAQ (reference sequence). The CDR3, as DNA: TGTGCCAGCAGCCCGCAAACAGGGAGTTCCCATGGCTACACCTTC. It specifies CASSPQTGSSHGYTF.

This clone was recorded once. This sequence joins TRBV5-1 and TRBJ2-1; 12 positions agree with TRBD1. CDR3 length: 17 residues. The V gene end was trimmed by 0 bases and the J gene end by 8 bases; junction bases not matched to a gene: 9. Germline values: CDR1 SGHRS, CDR2 YFSETQ. CDR3 DNA sequence: TGCGCCAGCAGCTTGGTTTCTCCCCGGGACAGGGGGCATGAGCAGTTCTTC. Its protein is CASSLVSPRDRGHEQFF.

The chain recombines TRBV7-9 with TRBJ2-7, with a tentative D call TRBD1 (5 bases). The CDR3 runs 13 residues. The germline CDR1 and CDR2 sequences are SEHNR and FQNEAQ (reference sequence). Trimming took 3 bases from V and 2 from J, leaving 8 bases between them. CDR3 DNA: TGTGCCAGCAGCTTGGTGGGGCCCTACGAGCAGTACTTC. It is translated as CASSLVGPYEQYF.